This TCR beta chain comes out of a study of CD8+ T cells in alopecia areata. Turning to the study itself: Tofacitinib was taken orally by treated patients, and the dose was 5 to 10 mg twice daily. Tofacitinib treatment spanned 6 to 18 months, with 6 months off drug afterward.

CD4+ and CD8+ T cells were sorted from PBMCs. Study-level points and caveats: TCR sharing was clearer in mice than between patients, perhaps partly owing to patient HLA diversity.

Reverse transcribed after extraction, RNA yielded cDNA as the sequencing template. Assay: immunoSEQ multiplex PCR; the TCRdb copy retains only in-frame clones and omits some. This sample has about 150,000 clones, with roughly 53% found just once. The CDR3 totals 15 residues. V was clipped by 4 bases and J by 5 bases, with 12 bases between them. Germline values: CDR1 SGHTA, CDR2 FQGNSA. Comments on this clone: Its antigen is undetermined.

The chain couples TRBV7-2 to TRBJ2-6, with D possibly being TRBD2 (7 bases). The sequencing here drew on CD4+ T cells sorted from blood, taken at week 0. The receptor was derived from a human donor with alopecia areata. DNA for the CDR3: TGTGCCAGCAGCTCCGGGGGGCTACGGGCCAACGTCCTGACTTTC. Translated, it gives CASSSGGLRANVLTF.